A selection of T cell receptor beta chains follows, all from one sample in a study of T cells after yellow fever vaccination. A single record per CDR3 protein comes from TCRdb applying MiXCR to the 5' RACE reads. The sample has tens of thousands of distinct CDR3 sequences, around 7.4% seen once. The material was CD8+ T cells sorted from PBMCs, obtained 15 days after the yellow fever booster vaccination. These receptors all come from a man in his thirties or forties who received the YFV17D yellow fever vaccine. CDR3s include the opening cysteine and the closing phenylalanine or tryptophan. Each record gives: J gene, V gene, CDR3 protein.

TRBJ2-2 | TRBV15 | CATSSPSGMEINGELFF
TRBJ2-7 | TRBV6-2/TRBV6-3 | CASSYSIGETTSPSYEQYF
TRBJ2-1 | TRBV28 | CASSLTGGNEQFF
TRBJ1-2 | TRBV5-6 | CASSWINRERDGYTF
TRBJ2-5 | TRBV7-9 | CASSFPAGKGETQYF
TRBJ2-7 | TRBV27 | CASSELAGDYEQYF
TRBJ2-3 | TRBV4-3 | CASSLGVAGVNTDTQYF
TRBJ1-1 | TRBV5-1 | CASSFADRGPKEEAFF
TRBJ2-2 | TRBV29-1 | CSVLPTAVSNTGELFF
TRBJ2-5 | TRBV20-1 | CSARDKGEVTQYF
TRBJ2-3 | TRBV15 | CATSGDNPGLAGGSGTDTQYF
TRBJ1-1 | TRBV12-3/TRBV12-4 | CASSLGQFEAFF
TRBJ2-3 | TRBV11-2 | CASSLDITDTQYF
TRBJ2-1 | TRBV6-5 | CASNSGGSYNEQFF
TRBJ2-7 | TRBV4-3 | CASSQDPGTGGQSGEQYF
TRBJ2-2 | TRBV20-1 | CSAQKVVGWTGELFF
TRBJ1-2 | TRBV6-1 | CASSELEGHGYTF
TRBJ2-1 | TRBV20-1 | CSARVAVLISYNEQFF
TRBJ2-1 | TRBV28 | CASTARPYNEQFF
TRBJ2-1 | TRBV20-1 | CSARGLQDNEQFF
TRBJ2-2 | TRBV6-5 | CASSYSLAEANTGELFF
TRBJ2-7 | TRBV12-2 | CASRPPGGEGEEKSYEQYF
TRBJ2-3 | TRBV24-1 | CATSDRRGVDTQYF
TRBJ2-7 | TRBV7-3 | CASSPPGQVTYEQYF
TRBJ2-5 | TRBV6-5 | CASSYSTVETQYF
TRBJ2-7 | TRBV7-2 | CASSSNYEQYF
TRBJ1-4 | TRBV7-2 | CASSLVAATNEKLFF
TRBJ2-6 | TRBV29-1 | CSVGAPGSGANVLTF
TRBJ2-1 | TRBV15 | CATSRDLGSEQFF
TRBJ2-7 | TRBV29-1 | CSVVGGRLSYEQYF
TRBJ1-5 | TRBV19 | CASKIAGLGQPQHF
TRBJ2-7 | TRBV23-1 | CASSRQDEQYF
TRBJ2-1 | TRBV5-1 | CASSNSPGAATLAGAGDEQFF
TRBJ2-1 | TRBV12-3/TRBV12-4 | CASGSGSEFF
TRBJ2-7 | TRBV6-5 | CASSYSTGTIYEQYF
TRBJ1-2 | TRBV7-8 | CASSLFPPTEAIYGYTF
TRBJ2-3 | TRBV7-9 | CASSPRGDTDTQYF
TRBJ2-5 | TRBV4-3 | CASSHEYWETQYF
TRBJ2-3 | TRBV4-1 | CASSQAGAGDTQYF
TRBJ2-1 | TRBV29-1 | CSAGTSGSSYNEQFF
TRBJ2-5 | TRBV6-5 | CASSYALQETQYF
TRBJ2-1 | TRBV25-1 | CASSVWNEQFF
TRBJ2-3 | TRBV3-1 | CASSQDLNRPSTDTQYF
TRBJ1-2 | TRBV7-2 | CASSLGGLEVYGYTF
TRBJ2-4 | TRBV3-1 | CASSQAGLERYF
TRBJ2-3 | TRBV29-1 | CSAIPGPDTQYF
TRBJ2-3 | TRBV15 | CATSSSYRDTQYF
TRBJ2-2 | TRBV12-3/TRBV12-4 | CASRASDGLRKGQNTGELFF
TRBJ2-1 | TRBV4-2 | CASRLYDNEQFF
TRBJ1-1 | TRBV4-2 | CASSHKDRGNTEAFF
TRBJ2-2 | TRBV7-9 | CASSHDSGVGELFF
TRBJ2-1 | TRBV20-1 | CSARGLAGEVGYNEQFF